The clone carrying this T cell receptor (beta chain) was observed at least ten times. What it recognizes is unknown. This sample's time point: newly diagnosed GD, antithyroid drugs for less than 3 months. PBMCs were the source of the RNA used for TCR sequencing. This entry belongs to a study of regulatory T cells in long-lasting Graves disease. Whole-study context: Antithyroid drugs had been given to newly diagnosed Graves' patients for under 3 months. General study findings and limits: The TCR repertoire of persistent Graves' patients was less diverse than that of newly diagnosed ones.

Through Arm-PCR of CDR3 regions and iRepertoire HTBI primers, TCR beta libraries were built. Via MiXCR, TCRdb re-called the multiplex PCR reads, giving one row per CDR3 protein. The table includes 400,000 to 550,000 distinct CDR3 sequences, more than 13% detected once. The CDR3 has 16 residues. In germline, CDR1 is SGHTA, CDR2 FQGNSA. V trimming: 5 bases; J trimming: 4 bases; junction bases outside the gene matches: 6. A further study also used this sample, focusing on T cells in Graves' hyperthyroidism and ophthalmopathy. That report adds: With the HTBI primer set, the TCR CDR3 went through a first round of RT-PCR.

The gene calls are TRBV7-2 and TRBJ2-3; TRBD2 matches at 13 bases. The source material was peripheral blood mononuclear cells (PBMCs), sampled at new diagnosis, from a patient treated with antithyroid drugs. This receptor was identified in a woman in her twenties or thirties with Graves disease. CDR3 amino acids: CASSRTSGSGPDTQYF. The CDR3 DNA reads TGTGCCAGCAGCCGGACTAGCGGGAGCGGGCCAGATACGCAGTATTTT.